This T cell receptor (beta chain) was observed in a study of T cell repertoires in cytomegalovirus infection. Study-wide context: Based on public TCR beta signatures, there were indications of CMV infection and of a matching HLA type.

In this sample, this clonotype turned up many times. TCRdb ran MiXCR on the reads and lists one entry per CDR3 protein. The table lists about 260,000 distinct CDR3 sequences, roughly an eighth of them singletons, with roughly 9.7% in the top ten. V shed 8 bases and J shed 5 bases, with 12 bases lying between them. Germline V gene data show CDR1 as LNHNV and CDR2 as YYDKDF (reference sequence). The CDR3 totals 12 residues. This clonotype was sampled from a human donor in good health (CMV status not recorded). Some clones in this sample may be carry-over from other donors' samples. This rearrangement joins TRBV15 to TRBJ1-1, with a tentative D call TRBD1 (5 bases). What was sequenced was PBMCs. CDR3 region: CATSQGWTEAFF. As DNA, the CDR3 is TGTGCCACCTCGCAGGGTTGGACTGAAGCTTTCTTT. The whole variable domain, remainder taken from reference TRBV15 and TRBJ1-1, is DAMVIQNPRYQVTQFGKPVTLSCSQTLNHNVMYWYQQKSSQAPKLLFHYYDKDFNNEADTPDNFQSRRPNTSFCFLDIRSPGLGDTAMYLCATSQGWTEAFFGQGTRLTVV.